This T cell receptor beta chain was recorded in a study of blood T cell repertoires in COVID-19. Study overall: COVID-19 samples, acute and convalescent, were from the United States, Italy and Spain. From T cells, B-cell-depleted T cells, or PBMCs came the material, which was cDNA or gDNA.

Seattle patient enrollment occurred during active infection, with longitudinal follow-up thereafter. Libraries were prepared by immunoSEQ multiplex PCR; TCRdb keeps only in-frame clonotypes and omits some of them. This sample has 430,000 or so clones, with approximately 90% found just once. With respect to this clone: In the same sample, other DNA sequences code for this CDR3.

Material: peripheral blood. The clonotype originates from a man between 18 and 35 years old with COVID-19, enrolled during active disease.

The CDR3 loop reads CASSLAPGPGNTIYF. CDR3 sequence (DNA): TGTGCCAGCAGCTTAGCCCCAGGGCCAGGAAACACCATATATTTT. The chain links TRBV11-2 to TRBJ1-3, with D maybe TRBD1 (5 bases). This CDR3 has 15 residues. V gave up 1 base and J gave up 4 bases, with 11 bases separating them. The germline CDR1 and CDR2 sequences are SGHAT and FQNNGV. The full variable domain, its missing parts supplied by reference TRBV11-2 and TRBJ1-3, is EAGVAQSPRYKIIEKRQSVAFWCNPISGHATLYWYQQILGQGPKLLIQFQNNGVVDDSQLPKDRFSAERLKGVDSTLKIQPAKLEDSAVYLCASSLAPGPGNTIYFGEGSWLTVV.